This T cell receptor beta chain emerged from a study of OX40 agonist ivuxolimab in advanced cancers. Study summary: Aged roughly 23 to 90 with a mean of 60 years, they were 82.7% male. Allowance was made for prior anti-PD-1, anti-PD-L1 or anti-CTLA-4 therapy, and 40% to 45% had some. Partial responses occurred in three patients (one hepatocellular carcinoma, two cutaneous melanoma). Study results and caveats: The average count of expanded clones was higher among CD8+ T cells than among CD4+.

Sequenced by immunoSEQ multiplex PCR; TCRdb stores in-frame clones only, minus some. The sample carries about 86,000 clones, 75% to 95% recorded once. To note about this clone: No antigen is known for it.

Germline loops: CDR1 SGHRS, CDR2 YFSETQ. The CDR3 is 15 residues long. The V segment lost 0 bases and the J segment 7 bases; nucleotides outside the gene matches: 5. The sequence derives from an adult with an advanced solid tumor such as melanoma, head and neck, liver or kidney cancer. The sample in question was CD4+ or CD8+ T cells sorted from blood, obtained in a trial of the OX40 agonist ivuxolimab. The genes are TRBV5-1 and TRBJ2-1; 9 bases are a match to TRBD2. As DNA, the CDR3 is TGCGCCAGCAGCTTGGCCCCGGGACTAGCAAATGAGCAGTTCTTC. Residues: CASSLAPGLANEQFF.